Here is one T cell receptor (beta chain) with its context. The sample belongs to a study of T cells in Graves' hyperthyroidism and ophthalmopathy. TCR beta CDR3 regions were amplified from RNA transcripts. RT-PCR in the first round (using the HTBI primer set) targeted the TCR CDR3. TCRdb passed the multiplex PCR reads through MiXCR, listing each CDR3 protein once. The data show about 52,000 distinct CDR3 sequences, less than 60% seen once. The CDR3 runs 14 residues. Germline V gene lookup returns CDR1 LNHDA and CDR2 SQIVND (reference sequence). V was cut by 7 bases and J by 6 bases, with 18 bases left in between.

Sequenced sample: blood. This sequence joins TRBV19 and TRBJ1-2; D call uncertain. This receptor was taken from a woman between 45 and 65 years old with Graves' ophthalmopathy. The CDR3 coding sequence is TGTGCCAGTAAAATCGGGAGGTCCCAGCATGGCTACACCTTC. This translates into CASKIGRSQHGYTF.